The 18 T cell receptor beta chains below were found in one sample sequenced in a study of T cell responses to AZD1222 COVID-19 vaccine. The assay was immunoSEQ multiplex PCR, and TCRdb's table has in-frame clones only and misses some. The table records tens of thousands of clones, 75% to 90% of them present only once. The sample consisted of peripheral blood, taken on day 0 of AZD1222 vaccination. These receptors all stem from an adult in good health.

This clone was picked up one time. The chain is built from TRBV27 and TRBJ1-1, with no clear D. CDR1 is MNHEY and CDR2 is SMNVEV in the germline V gene (reference sequence). The V gene lost 7 bases and the J gene lost 1 base, with 10 bases spanning the gap. The CDR3 contains 13 residues. The CDR3 protein is CASISVQNTEAFF. In nucleotides, the CDR3 is TGTGCCAGCATCTCGGTCCAGAACACTGAAGCTTTCTTT.

V gene TRBV5-1 combines with J gene TRBJ2-7, with 11 positions matching TRBD1. The CDR3 consists of 13 residues. J gave up 7 bases and V 3 bases, and 3 bases lay outside the gene matches. Per the germline V gene, CDR1 is SGHRS and CDR2 is YFSETQ. The CDR3 DNA sequence: TGCGCCAGCAGCTGGGGGACAGGGGGTGAGCAGTACTTC. This codes for CASSWGTGGEQYF.

V gene TRBV3-1 (or the pseudogene TRBV3-2) combines with J gene TRBJ2-7; TRBD1 or TRBD2 may be the D gene (6 bases each). The V end was cut by 6 bases, the J end by 0 bases, with 12 bases between. The CDR3 contains 14 residues. CDR1 is LGHDT, CDR2 YNNKEL, per germline (reference sequence). CDR3 in amino acids: CASSKGGRSYEQYF. CDR3 coding DNA: TGTGCCAGCAGTAAGGGGGGCCGCTCCTACGAGCAGTACTTC.

This clone has just one count. The V gene is TRBV28, the J gene TRBJ1-6; D is perhaps TRBD1 (5 bases). V was pared by 5 bases and J by 4 bases, with 18 bases between. This CDR3 spans 17 amino acids. Germline CDR1 is MDHEN and CDR2 is SYDVKM. CDR3 sequence (DNA): TGTGCCAGCAGTCCATCAGGGAGCTCAAAGTATAATTCACCCCTCCACTTT. It specifies CASSPSGSSKYNSPLHF.

This sequence joins TRBV2 and TRBJ2-5; no clear D. Germline-derived CDR1 and CDR2 are SNHLY and FYNNEI. V lost 3 bases and J 4 bases, leaving 9 bases between the germline ends. The CDR3 spans 13 residues. CDR3 nucleotide sequence: TGTGCCAGCAGTGACCGATCGACAGAGACCCAGTACTTC. It yields the protein CASSDRSTETQYF.

The gene calls are TRBV28 and TRBJ1-1; 8 bases align to TRBD1. The CDR3 is 16 amino acids. Germline-derived CDR1 and CDR2 are MDHEN and SYDVKM. V trimming: 6 bases; J trimming: 1 base; junction bases outside the gene matches: 10. CDR3 bases: TGTGCCAGCAGCCTGAGGACAGGGCTTGAGAACACTGAAGCTTTCTTT. Amino acid sequence: CASSLRTGLENTEAFF.

The chain links TRBV6-5 to TRBJ2-7; D not resolved. The CDR3 is 12 residues long. CDR1 and CDR2 (germline): MNHEY, SVGAGI. V lost 6 bases and J 6 bases, leaving 12 bases between the germline ends. CDR3 bases: TGTGCCAGCAGATGGGCCTCGGGCGAGCAGTACTTC. Translation gives CASRWASGEQYF.

The V and J genes are TRBV5-8 and TRBJ2-3; D uncertain. Trimming removed 1 base from V and 0 bases from J, with 6 bases in between. Per the germline V gene, CDR1 is SGHTS and CDR2 is YDEGEE. The CDR3 sequence is 14 residues long. The CDR3 sequence: CASSLYGSTDTQYF. DNA for the CDR3: TGTGCCAGCAGCTTGTACGGGAGCACAGATACGCAGTATTTT.

The V gene is TRBV5-1, the J gene TRBJ2-3, with D perhaps TRBD1 (5 bases). Germline CDR1 is SGHRS and CDR2 is YFSETQ. The ends were cut back, 4 bases at V and 4 bases at J, with 13 bases in the middle. The CDR3 totals 14 residues. The CDR3 loop reads CASSPGHGSDTQYF. The CDR3 bases are TGCGCCAGCAGCCCTGGACACGGTTCAGATACGCAGTATTTT.

CDR3 nucleotide sequence: TGTGCCAGCAGCTTAAGCGGGGCTGACACTGAAGCTTTCTTT. It yields the protein CASSLSGADTEAFF. The chain is built from TRBV11-3 and TRBJ1-1; D perhaps matches TRBD1 (5 bases). In germline, CDR1 is SGHNT, CDR2 YENEEA. This CDR3 contains 14 residues. Trimming shortened V by 2 bases and J by 3 bases, and 10 bases separated the two germline ends. Supplemented by reference TRBV11-3 and TRBJ1-1, the full variable domain reads EAGVVQSPRYKIIEKKQPVAFWCNPISGHNTLYWYLQNLGQGPELLIRYENEEAVDDSQLPKDRFSAERLKGVDSTLKIQPAELGDSAVYLCASSLSGADTEAFFGQGTRLTVV.

The chain recombines TRBV7-2 with TRBJ2-1; D perhaps matches TRBD1 (6 bases). Germline V gene sequence: CDR1 SGHTA, CDR2 FQGNSA. CDR3 length equals 16 residues. V was trimmed by 1 base and J by 7 bases, leaving 17 bases between them. As DNA, the CDR3 is TGTGCCAGCAGCTTAGTCTTGCTAGAGAGGGGGAATGAGCAGTTCTTC. As protein: CASSLVLLERGNEQFF.

The chain uses TRBV4-1 and TRBJ1-4, with 7 bases identical to TRBD1. There are 14 residues in the CDR3. Per germline, CDR1 MGHRA and CDR2 YSYEKL. The trim removed 3 bases at V and 8 bases at J, leaving 6 bases unmatched. Written as DNA, the CDR3 is TGCGCCAGCAGCCATAGAGGGGGCAGGGAAAAACTGTTTTTT. As protein: CASSHRGGREKLFF.

The chain links TRBV19 to TRBJ1-3; 8 nucleotides line up with TRBD1. The CDR3 loop spans 16 amino acids. CDR1 is LNHDA, CDR2 SQIVND, per germline (reference sequence). V lost 5 bases and J lost 0; bases outside the gene matches: 6. The CDR3 DNA follows: TGTGCCAGTAGTTCCCAAACAGGGGGCTCTGGAAACACCATATATTTT. As protein: CASSSQTGGSGNTIYF.

The genes are TRBV7-9 and TRBJ1-1; D unresolved. The CDR3 extends over 13 amino acids. Trimming cost V 1 base and J 1 base, with 4 bases left between them. CDR1 is SEHNR, CDR2 FQNEAQ, per germline (reference sequence). The CDR3 region is CASSLGTNTEAFF. CDR3 DNA: TGTGCCAGCAGCTTAGGGACGAACACTGAAGCTTTCTTT.

V gene TRBV5-4 combines with J gene TRBJ2-3; D ambiguous. Deletions cut 1 base from V and 2 bases from J, with 8 bases between. Germline values: CDR1 SGHNT, CDR2 YYREEE (reference sequence). This CDR3 comprises 14 residues. In DNA form, the CDR3 reads TGTGCCAGCAGCTTGTACGTGGACACAGATACGCAGTATTTT. Its protein is CASSLYVDTDTQYF.

This sequence joins TRBV2 and TRBJ1-5, with D possibly TRBD1 on 6 matching bases. The V end was cut by 7 bases, the J end by 0 bases, with 13 bases between. Germline CDR1 reads SNHLY; CDR2 reads FYNNEI. There are 15 residues in the CDR3. The CDR3 loop is CASKGRTVSNQPQHF. The DNA for the CDR3 is TGTGCCAGCAAGGGTCGGACAGTTAGCAATCAGCCCCAGCATTTT.

The rearrangement uses TRBV28 and TRBJ2-1; TRBD2 agrees at 12 bases. The CDR3 has 15 amino acids. CDR1 and CDR2 from the germline V gene are MDHEN and SYDVKM. V lost 3 bases, J lost 5 bases, and 2 bases stayed unmatched. The CDR3 spells CASSFTSGGNNEQFF. The CDR3 region has the DNA TGTGCCAGCAGTTTCACTAGCGGGGGGAACAATGAGCAGTTCTTC.

V usage is TRBV7-2 and J usage is TRBJ2-3; a weak D match, TRBD1 (5 bases). V was shortened by 1 base and J by 8 bases, with 19 bases between the two germline ends. CDR3 size: 16 residues. Germline V gene sequence: CDR1 SGHTA, CDR2 FQGNSA. This chain's CDR3 is CASSLVYQGGGGTQYF. The DNA of the CDR3 is TGTGCCAGCAGCTTAGTGTATCAGGGCGGTGGCGGTACGCAGTATTTT.